This T cell receptor (beta chain) was documented in a study of cytomegalovirus exposure and HLA in healthy donors. This clone was detected once. Its antigen is unknown. The donors were members of the approximately 130-subject validation cohort (separate from the approximately 670-subject first cohort). Whole-study findings and limits: Specificity for CMV antigens was confirmed in vitro for three of the CMV-associated chains. High specificity and sensitivity for cytomegalovirus status were reported for the classifier. Investigators reported 164 TCR beta chains as tied to cytomegalovirus.

The method was immunoSEQ multiplex PCR; TCRdb's version includes in-frame clones alone and lacks a portion of them. The sample includes 300,000 to 450,000 clones, 80% to 90% of them seen just once. The specimen was PBMCs. The clonotype comes from a woman younger than 35 in good health and CMV-seronegative.

The CDR3 DNA reads as TGTGCCAGCAGTTCCAGAACTCCTCGGGACAGGCTTACCTACGAGCAGTACTTC. It codes for CASSSRTPRDRLTYEQYF. This sequence joins TRBV28 and TRBJ2-7; 8 nucleotides agree with TRBD1. Germline V lookup: CDR1 MDHEN, CDR2 SYDVKM. This CDR3 has 18 amino acids. V lost 4 bases and J lost 2; bases outside the gene matches: 16. Full variable domain (remainder filled in from reference TRBV28 and TRBJ2-7): DVKVTQSSRYLVKRTGEKVFLECVQDMDHENMFWYRQDPGLGLRLIYFSYDVKMKEKGDIPEGYSVSREKKERFSLILESASTNQTSMYLCASSSRTPRDRLTYEQYFGPGTRLTVT.